This entry lists 5 T cell receptor beta chains sequenced from one sample in a study of T cells in lung cancer brain metastases. Here immunoSEQ multiplex PCR was the method, and the copy in TCRdb shows in-frame clones only, minus some. The sample carries approximately 4,900 clones, roughly 84% recorded once. The sequencing sample was made of tumor tissue from the primary lung tumor. The source of these receptors is a woman in her fifties or sixties with non-small cell lung cancer.

The rearrangement joins TRBV19 to TRBJ2-2, with 7 bases lining up with TRBD1. Germline V gives CDR1 LNHDA, CDR2 SQIVND (reference sequence). The CDR3 contains 13 residues. Trimming cost V 8 bases and J 7 bases; bases outside gene matches: 7. The CDR3 protein is CASSGQVFGELFF. The CDR3 DNA sequence: TGTGCCAGTTCTGGACAGGTTTTCGGGGAGCTGTTTTTT.

The chain carries TRBV10-3 and TRBJ2-1, with TRBD2 as a possible D gene (5 bases). CDR1 is ENHRY and CDR2 is SYGVKD in the germline V gene. Trimming removed 8 bases from V and 4 bases from J, with 12 bases in between. The CDR3 sequence is 13 residues long. The CDR3 here is CAIWDSAYNEQFF. The CDR3 DNA is TGTGCCATCTGGGATAGCGCGTACAATGAGCAGTTCTTC.

This sequence joins TRBV2 and TRBJ2-3, with TRBD2 matching over 12 bases. V shed 6 bases and J 8 bases; nucleotides not matched to a gene: 6. The CDR3 contains 14 residues. Germline V gene sequence: CDR1 SNHLY, CDR2 FYNNEI. CDR3 in DNA: TGTGCCAGCAGCACTAGCGGGGGGTCAGCTACGCAGTATTTT. It specifies CASSTSGGSATQYF.

The gene calls are TRBV30 and TRBJ1-5, with TRBD1 matching 8 bases. V was clipped by 3 bases and J by 6 bases; unmatched bases: 10. Per germline, CDR1 GTSNPN and CDR2 SVGIG (reference sequence). The CDR3 has 15 residues. This CDR3 is CAWSRGQGLVQPQHF. The CDR3 DNA sequence: TGTGCCTGGAGCCGAGGACAGGGCCTCGTTCAGCCCCAGCATTTT.

The chain joins TRBV30 to TRBJ1-1; 7 nucleotides align to TRBD1. V shed 3 bases, J shed 6 bases, and the junction held 16 bases outside the gene matches. The CDR3 is 16 residues long. The germline gives CDR1 GTSNPN, CDR2 SVGIG (reference sequence). CDR3 nucleotides: TGTGCCTGGAGAACACCTGACAGGGTTCGTACGGCTGAAGCTTTCTTT. Its protein product is CAWRTPDRVRTAEAFF.